What follows describes a single T cell receptor (beta chain). These data belong to a study of blood T cell repertoires in COVID-19. Study-level background: COVID-19 samples from acute and convalescent phases originated in the United States, Italy and Spain. From T cells, B-cell-depleted T cells, or PBMCs came the material, which was cDNA or gDNA.

Original analysis: Amplification from reference gene primers served as the basis for estimated nucleated cell counts. Some clones are missing from TCRdb's copy, which holds only in-frame ones; the method was immunoSEQ multiplex PCR. Clone size and V and J calls were adopted from that table, with D and trimming inferred from the DNA. The sample lists around 400,000 clones; about 89% were seen once. The CDR3 totals 15 residues. Between the trimmed V and J ends, which lost 3 bases and 2 bases, there was a span of 11 bases. Per germline, CDR1 MNHEY and CDR2 SMNVEV (reference sequence). The chain carries TRBV27 and TRBJ2-1, with a weak D call TRBD2 (6 bases). This clonotype was obtained from a woman in her 30s with COVID-19, enrolled during active disease. The sequencing input was peripheral blood. The CDR3 sequence is CASSFGGRPYNEQFF. The CDR3 DNA reads as TGTGCCAGCAGTTTTGGGGGGAGGCCCTACAATGAGCAGTTCTTC.